This record covers a single T cell receptor (beta chain). The antigen remains unidentified. Germline loops: CDR1 SGHRS, CDR2 YFSETQ. The length of the CDR3 is 15 residues. With 0 bases removed from V and 7 bases from J, the gap between germline ends came to 16 bases. The data originate from a study of shared clonotypes between healthy human individuals. TCRdb's table, derived via immunoSEQ multiplex PCR, lists solely in-frame clones and lacks some. The sample holds 2 million to 2.5 million clones, 95% seen once. Study outcomes and limitations: Among donors, sharing of clonotypes was expected to be affected by sequencing depth. Four donors shared about 5% of their naive CD4 clonotypes. Shared clonotypes across all four donors exceeded non-shared ones in generation probability.

Sequencing was done on a sample of naive CD4+ T cells sorted from blood. Regarding subset: CD45RA+ positively selected. This TCR was recovered from a man aged 18 to 35 in good health. The chain couples TRBV5-1 to TRBJ1-1; D is perhaps TRBD1 (6 bases). CDR3 residues: CASSLGQAAPFEAFF. For the CDR3, the DNA is TGCGCCAGCAGCTTGGGACAGGCGGCACCCTTTGAAGCTTTCTTT.